This T cell receptor (beta chain) is drawn from a study of blood T cell repertoires in COVID-19. The CDR3 is 16 residues long. With 2 bases removed from V and 2 bases from J, the gap between germline ends came to 13 bases. Germline V lookup: CDR1 SGHRS, CDR2 YFSETQ. TCRdb's copy holds only in-frame clones and misses some; the assay was immunoSEQ multiplex PCR. The sample contains 280,000 or so clones, around 84% of which appear only once. Individuals drawn from 24 US areas were about 18 to 90 years old. Cohort allocation depended upon clinical history that participants reported. The V and J genes are TRBV5-1 and TRBJ1-4; D gene ambiguous. The clonotype was recovered from a woman aged 50 to 60 who had recovered from COVID-19. Specimen: PBMCs or T cells enriched from blood (not recorded which). CDR3: CASSLAREGTNEKLFF. CDR3 DNA: TGCGCCAGCAGCTTAGCTCGGGAAGGGACTAATGAAAAACTGTTTTTT.